The rows below give T cell receptor beta chains drawn from one sample of a study of T cell responses to AZD1222 COVID-19 vaccine. Profiling relied on immunoSEQ multiplex PCR, and the TCRdb table lists in-frame clones only, not all of them. Of approximately 100,000 clones in the sample, roughly nine tenths were seen once. This material consisted of peripheral blood, taken on day 0 of AZD1222 vaccination. Every receptor here comes from an adult in good health. CDR3s include the opening cysteine and the closing phenylalanine or tryptophan. The order of the fields is D gene, V gene, CDR3 length, clone size, J gene, CDR3 protein, CDR3 DNA. A D gene is named only where the DNA matches it firmly. Part of the rows lack a size; the others show once, few, many or a class for expanded clones.

.	TRBV29-1	14	few	TRBJ1-1	CSVARGDTNTEAFF	TGCAGCGTCGCACGGGGAGATACAAACACTGAAGCTTTCTTT
.	TRBV19	15	once	TRBJ1-2	CASSIGPGSHYGYTF	TGTGCCAGTAGTATTGGGCCGGGAAGTCACTATGGCTACACCTTC
.	TRBV3-1/TRBV3-2	14	.	TRBJ1-1	CASSQNWGGTEAFF	TGTGCCAGCAGCCAAAATTGGGGGGGCACTGAAGCTTTCTTT
.	TRBV7-2	12	.	TRBJ2-5	CASSLVRETQYF	TGTGCCAGCAGCTTGGTCCGGGAGACCCAGTACTTC
.	TRBV2	15	.	TRBJ2-3	CASSTASWRGDTQYF	TGTGCCAGCTCCACCGCTAGCTGGCGAGGTGATACGCAGTATTTT
.	TRBV18	13	.	TRBJ1-2	CASSPDALYGYTF	TGTGCCAGCTCACCCGACGCCCTCTATGGCTACACCTTC
.	TRBV21-1	16	.	TRBJ2-7	CASSKLASKSSYEQYF	TGTGCCAGCAGCAAGTTGGCTTCAAAAAGCTCCTACGAGCAGTACTTC
.	TRBV6-6	15	.	TRBJ1-3	CASTRGGISGNTIYF	TGTGCCAGCACTAGAGGGGGTATCTCTGGAAACACCATATATTTT
.	TRBV4-2	15	.	TRBJ1-1	CASSQVAGENTEAFF	TGTGCCAGCAGCCAAGTGGCAGGGGAGAACACTGAAGCTTTCTTT
.	TRBV5-1	12	.	TRBJ2-3	CASSRTSDTQYF	TGCGCCAGCAGCCGAACTTCAGATACGCAGTATTTT
.	TRBV7-8	16	.	TRBJ2-2	CASSPNEMVITGELFF	TGTGCCAGCAGCCCGAACGAGATGGTAATCACCGGGGAGCTGTTTTTT
.	TRBV28	13	.	TRBJ1-2	CASTPEGRGGYTF	TGTGCCAGCACCCCTGAGGGGAGGGGAGGCTACACCTTC
.	TRBV5-6	14	.	TRBJ1-2	CASRRPEQERGYTF	TGTGCCAGCAGGCGTCCGGAACAGGAGCGTGGCTACACCTTC
.	TRBV12-3/TRBV12-4	11	.	TRBJ2-3	CASSPADTQYF	TGTGCCAGCAGTCCGGCGGATACGCAGTATTTT
TRBD1	TRBV19	16	.	TRBJ1-4	CASSIDNAGTAEKLFF	TGTGCCAGTAGTATAGATAATGCCGGGACAGCAGAAAAACTGTTTTTT
.	TRBV11-2	15	.	TRBJ1-3	CASSLGLGTGNTIYF	TGTGCCAGCAGCTTAGGGTTGGGAACAGGAAACACCATATATTTT
.	TRBV9	16	once	TRBJ1-3	CASSPRASISGNTIYF	TGTGCCAGCAGCCCAAGGGCCAGCATCTCTGGAAACACCATATATTTT
TRBD1	TRBV7-3	15	.	TRBJ1-6	CASSLLGQGNSPLHF	TGTGCCAGCAGCTTATTGGGACAGGGCAATTCACCCCTCCACTTT
.	TRBV3-1/TRBV3-2	11	.	TRBJ2-5	CASSQVLAQYF	TGTGCCAGCAGCCAAGTCTTAGCCCAGTACTTC
TRBD2	TRBV2	16	.	TRBJ2-3	CASVGAGGHGLHTQYF	TGTGCCAGTGTCGGGGCGGGAGGGCACGGGTTGCATACGCAGTATTTT
.	TRBV18	15	.	TRBJ2-5	CASSGTIPARETQYF	TGTGCCAGCTCAGGGACCATCCCGGCACGAGAGACCCAGTACTTC
.	TRBV4-1	15	.	TRBJ1-3	CASSLNQDSGNTIYF	TGCGCCAGCAGTCTAAACCAGGACTCTGGAAACACCATATATTTT
.	TRBV4-3	14	.	TRBJ2-1	CASSQDLSRVEQFF	TGCGCCAGCAGCCAAGATCTTTCGAGAGTTGAGCAGTTCTTC
.	TRBV12-3/TRBV12-4	13	.	TRBJ2-1	CASSYGGYNEQFF	TGTGCCAGCAGTTACGGGGGTTACAATGAGCAGTTCTTC
TRBD1	TRBV30	16	.	TRBJ2-7	CASLTKGGGLAYEQYF	TGTGCCAGCCTAACAAAAGGGGGCGGGTTGGCCTACGAGCAGTACTTC
.	TRBV25-1	12	.	TRBJ1-5	CASRKENQPQHF	TGTGCCAGCAGAAAGGAGAATCAGCCCCAGCATTTT
.	TRBV20-1	11	.	TRBJ1-1	CSHNGYTEAFF	TGCAGCCACAACGGTTACACTGAAGCTTTCTTT
.	TRBV7-3	13	.	TRBJ1-1	CASSPQGDTEAFF	TGTGCCAGCAGCCCCCAGGGTGACACTGAAGCTTTCTTT
TRBD1	TRBV5-1	13	.	TRBJ1-1	CASRAGTGPEAFF	TGCGCCAGCAGGGCCGGGACAGGGCCTGAAGCTTTCTTT
.	TRBV23-1	13	.	TRBJ1-2	CASSQSSCYGYTF	TGCGCCAGCAGTCAATCGTCTTGCTATGGCTACACCTTC
.	TRBV21-1	16	.	TRBJ2-5	CASSETLRTGRETQYF	TGTGCCAGCAGCGAGACCCTCAGGACAGGGCGGGAGACCCAGTACTTC
.	TRBV3-1/TRBV3-2	14	.	TRBJ1-1	CASSHYRVNTEAFF	TGTGCCAGCAGCCATTATCGGGTAAACACTGAAGCTTTCTTT
TRBD2	TRBV9	18	once	TRBJ2-3	CASSAPLAGGPGTDTQYF	TGTGCCAGCAGCGCCCCTTTAGCGGGGGGGCCAGGCACAGATACGCAGTATTTT
.	TRBV19	13	medium-sized	TRBJ1-2	CASSMTGTNGYTF	TGTGCCAGTAGTATGACCGGGACAAATGGCTACACCTTC
.	TRBV19	12	.	TRBJ1-2	CASVEGGFGYTF	TGTGCCAGCGTAGAAGGGGGTTTTGGCTACACCTTC
.	TRBV12-3/TRBV12-4	13	.	TRBJ1-5	CASSPHTNQPQHF	TGTGCCAGCAGTCCACATACCAATCAGCCCCAGCATTTT
.	TRBV10-1	12	.	TRBJ1-4	CASSDPGEKLFF	TGCGCCAGCAGTGATCCGGGGGAAAAACTGTTTTTT
.	TRBV2	14	.	TRBJ2-1	CASIGGGSYNEQFF	TGTGCCAGCATCGGTGGGGGCTCCTACAATGAGCAGTTCTTC
TRBD1	TRBV5-1	14	once	TRBJ1-1	CASCPGGINTEAFF	TGCGCCAGCTGCCCAGGGGGAATAAACACTGAAGCTTTCTTT
.	TRBV4-1	14	.	TRBJ2-4	CASSPVAGENIQYF	TGCGCCAGCAGCCCCGTCGCCGGTGAAAACATTCAGTACTTC
.	TRBV3-1/TRBV3-2	16	once	TRBJ1-6	CASSQGGRATNSPLHF	TGTGCCAGCAGCCAAGGCGGGAGGGCTACGAATTCACCCCTCCACTTT
TRBD2	TRBV11-2	17	.	TRBJ2-7	CASSPTRTSGSSYEQYF	TGTGCCAGCAGCCCGACTCGGACTAGCGGCAGCTCCTACGAGCAGTACTTC
.	TRBV7-3	16	.	TRBJ2-1	CASSSTPGGGRNEQFF	TGTGCCAGCAGCTCCACCCCTGGTGGGGGTAGGAATGAGCAGTTCTTC